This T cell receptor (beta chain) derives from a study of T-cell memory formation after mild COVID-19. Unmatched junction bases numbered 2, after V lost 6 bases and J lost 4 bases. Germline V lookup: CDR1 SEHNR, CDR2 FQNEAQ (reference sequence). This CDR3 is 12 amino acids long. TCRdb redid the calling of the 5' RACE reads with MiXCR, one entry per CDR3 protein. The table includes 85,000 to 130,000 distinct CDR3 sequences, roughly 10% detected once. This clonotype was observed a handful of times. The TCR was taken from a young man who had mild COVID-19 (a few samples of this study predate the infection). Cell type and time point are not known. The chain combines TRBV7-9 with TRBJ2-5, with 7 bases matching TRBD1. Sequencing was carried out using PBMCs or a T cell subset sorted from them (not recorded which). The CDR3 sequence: CASRGDRETQYF. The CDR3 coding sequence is TGTGCCAGCAGAGGGGACAGAGAGACCCAGTACTTC. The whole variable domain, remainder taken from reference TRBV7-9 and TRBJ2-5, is DTGVSQNPRHKITKRGQNVTFRCDPISEHNRLYWYRQTLGQGPEFLTYFQNEAQLEKSRLLSDRFSAERPKGSFSTLEIQRTEQGDSAMYLCASRGDRETQYFGPGTRLLVL.